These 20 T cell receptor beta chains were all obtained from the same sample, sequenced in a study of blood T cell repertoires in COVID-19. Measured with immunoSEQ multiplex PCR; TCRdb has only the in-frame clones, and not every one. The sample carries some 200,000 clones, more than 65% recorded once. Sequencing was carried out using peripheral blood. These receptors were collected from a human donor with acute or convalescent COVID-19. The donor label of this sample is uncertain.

CDR3 protein: CASSNRQGRTEAFF. The CDR3 DNA sequence: TGTGCCAGCAGCAACCGACAGGGGAGGACTGAAGCTTTCTTT. The chain couples TRBV7-2 to TRBJ1-1, with 8 bases identical to TRBD1. Losses at the gene ends were 5 bases for V and 5 bases for J; bases not matched to a gene: 7. This CDR3 is built from 14 residues. Germline V gene data show CDR1 as SGHTA and CDR2 as FQGNSA.

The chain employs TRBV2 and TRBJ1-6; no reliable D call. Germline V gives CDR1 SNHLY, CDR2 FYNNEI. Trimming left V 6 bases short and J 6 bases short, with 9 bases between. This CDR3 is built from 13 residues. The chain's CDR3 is CASRRTRNSPLHF. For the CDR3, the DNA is TGTGCCAGCAGGAGAACTCGTAATTCACCCCTCCACTTT.

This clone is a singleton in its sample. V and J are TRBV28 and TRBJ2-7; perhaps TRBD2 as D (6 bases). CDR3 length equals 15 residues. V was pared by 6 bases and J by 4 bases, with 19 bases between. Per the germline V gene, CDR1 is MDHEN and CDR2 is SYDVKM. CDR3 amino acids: CASRPAAGLGYEQYF. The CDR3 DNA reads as TGTGCCAGCAGACCCGCGGCGGGATTAGGTTACGAGCAGTACTTC.

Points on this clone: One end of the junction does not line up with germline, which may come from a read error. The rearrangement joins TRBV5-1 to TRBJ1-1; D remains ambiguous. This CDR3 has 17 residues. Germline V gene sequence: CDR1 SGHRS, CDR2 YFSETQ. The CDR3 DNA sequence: TGCGCCAGCAGCTTGGGCCCCCCTAAAATAATGAACAGTGAAGCTTTCTTT. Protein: CASSLGPPKIMNSEAFF.

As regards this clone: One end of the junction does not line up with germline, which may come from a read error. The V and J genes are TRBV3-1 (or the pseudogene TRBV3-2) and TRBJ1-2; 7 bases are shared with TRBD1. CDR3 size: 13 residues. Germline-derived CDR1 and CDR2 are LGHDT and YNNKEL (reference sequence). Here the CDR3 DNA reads TGTGCCAGCAGCCAAGCCCAGACAGGGCTTCTAATCTGG. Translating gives CASSQAQTGLLIW.

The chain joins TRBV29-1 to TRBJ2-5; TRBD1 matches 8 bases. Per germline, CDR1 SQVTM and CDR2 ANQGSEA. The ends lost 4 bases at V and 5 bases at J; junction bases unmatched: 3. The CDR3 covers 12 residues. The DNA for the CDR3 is TGCAGCGTTGGACAGGGGAGGGAGACCCAGTACTTC. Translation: CSVGQGRETQYF. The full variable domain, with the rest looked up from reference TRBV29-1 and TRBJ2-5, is SAVISQKPSRDICQRGTSLTIQCQVDSQVTMMFWYRQQPGQSLTLIATANQGSEATYESGFVIDKFPISRPNLTFSTLTVSNMSPEDSSIYLCSVGQGRETQYFGPGTRLLVL.

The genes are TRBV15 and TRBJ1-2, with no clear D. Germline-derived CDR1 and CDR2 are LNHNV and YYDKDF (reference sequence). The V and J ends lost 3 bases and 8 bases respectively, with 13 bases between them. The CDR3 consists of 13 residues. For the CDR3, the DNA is TGTGCCACCAGCAGGGAGGACCGAGGGGGCTACACCTTC. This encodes CATSREDRGGYTF.

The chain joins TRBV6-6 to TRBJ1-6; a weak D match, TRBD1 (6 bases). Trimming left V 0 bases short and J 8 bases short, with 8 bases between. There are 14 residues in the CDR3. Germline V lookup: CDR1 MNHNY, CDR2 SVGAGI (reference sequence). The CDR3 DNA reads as TGTGCCAGCAGTTACTCGCCAGGGGATTCACCCCTCCACTTT. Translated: CASSYSPGDSPLHF.

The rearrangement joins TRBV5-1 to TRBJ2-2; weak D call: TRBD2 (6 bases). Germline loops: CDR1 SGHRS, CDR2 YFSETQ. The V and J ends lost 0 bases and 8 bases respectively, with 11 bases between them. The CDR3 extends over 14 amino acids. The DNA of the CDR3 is TGCGCCAGCAGCTTGGTGTCCGGAGGGGGGGAGCTGTTTTTT. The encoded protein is CASSLVSGGGELFF.

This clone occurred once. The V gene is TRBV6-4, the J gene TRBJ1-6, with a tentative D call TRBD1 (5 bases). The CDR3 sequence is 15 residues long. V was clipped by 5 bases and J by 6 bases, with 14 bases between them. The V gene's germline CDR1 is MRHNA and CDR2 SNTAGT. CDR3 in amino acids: CASSLTKGANSPLHF. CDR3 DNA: TGTGCCAGCAGTCTGACAAAAGGGGCTAATTCACCCCTCCACTTT.

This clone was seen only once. The CDR3 sequence is CASRESGTGVLSQYF. Here the CDR3 DNA reads TGTGCCAGCAGAGAATCCGGGACAGGGGTCCTCTCCCAGTACTTC. This rearrangement joins TRBV28 to TRBJ2-7; the match to TRBD1 covers 10 bases. The CDR3 is 15 amino acids. The V gene's germline CDR1 is MDHEN and CDR2 SYDVKM. V shed 6 bases and J 10 bases; nucleotides not matched to a gene: 15.

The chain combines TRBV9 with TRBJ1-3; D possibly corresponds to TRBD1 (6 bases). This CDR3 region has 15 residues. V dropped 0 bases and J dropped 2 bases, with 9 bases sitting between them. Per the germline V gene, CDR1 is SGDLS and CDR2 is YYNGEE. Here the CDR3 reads CASSVDWTAGNTIYF. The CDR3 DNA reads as TGTGCCAGCAGCGTAGACTGGACAGCTGGAAACACCATATATTTT.

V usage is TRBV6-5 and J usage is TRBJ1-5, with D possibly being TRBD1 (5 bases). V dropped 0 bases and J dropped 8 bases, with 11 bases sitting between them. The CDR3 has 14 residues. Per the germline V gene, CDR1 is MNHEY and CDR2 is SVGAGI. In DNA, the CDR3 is TGTGCCAGCAGTTACTCCGACCGGGGGGAGCCCCAGCATTTT. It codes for CASSYSDRGEPQHF.

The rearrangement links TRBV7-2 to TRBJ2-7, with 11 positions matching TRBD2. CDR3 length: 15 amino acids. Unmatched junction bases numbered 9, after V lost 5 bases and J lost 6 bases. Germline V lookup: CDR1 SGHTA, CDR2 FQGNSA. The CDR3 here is CASSPIGLAGGEQYF. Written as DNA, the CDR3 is TGTGCCAGCAGCCCTATTGGGCTAGCGGGAGGCGAGCAGTACTTC.

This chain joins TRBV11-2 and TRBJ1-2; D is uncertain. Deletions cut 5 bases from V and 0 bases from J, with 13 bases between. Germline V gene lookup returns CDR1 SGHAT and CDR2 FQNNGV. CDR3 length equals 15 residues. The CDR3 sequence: CASSPSSGPNYGYTF. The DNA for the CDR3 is TGTGCCAGCAGCCCATCCAGCGGCCCTAACTATGGCTACACCTTC.

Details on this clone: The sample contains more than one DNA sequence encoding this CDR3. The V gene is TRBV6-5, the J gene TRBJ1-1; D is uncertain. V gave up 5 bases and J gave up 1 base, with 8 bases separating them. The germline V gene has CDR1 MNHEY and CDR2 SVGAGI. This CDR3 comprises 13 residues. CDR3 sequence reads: CASSPRGNTEAFF. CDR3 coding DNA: TGTGCCAGCAGTCCCCGAGGGAACACTGAAGCTTTCTTT.

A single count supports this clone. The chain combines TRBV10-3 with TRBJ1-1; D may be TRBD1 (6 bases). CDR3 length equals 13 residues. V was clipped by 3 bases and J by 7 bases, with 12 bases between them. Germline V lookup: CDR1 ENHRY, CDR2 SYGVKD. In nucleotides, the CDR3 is TGTGCCATCAGTGATTTGGGGGCGGTTGAAGCTTTCTTT. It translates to CAISDLGAVEAFF.

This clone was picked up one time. The CDR3 reads CASSQQDRAAEAFF. In DNA form, the CDR3 reads TGTGCCAGCAGCCAACAGGACAGGGCCGCTGAAGCTTTCTTT. This chain links TRBV3-1 (or the pseudogene TRBV3-2) with TRBJ1-1; 8 nucleotides agree with TRBD1. The CDR3 covers 14 residues. V lost 2 bases and J lost 6; bases outside the gene matches: 5. CDR1 is LGHDT, CDR2 YNNKEL, per germline (reference sequence).

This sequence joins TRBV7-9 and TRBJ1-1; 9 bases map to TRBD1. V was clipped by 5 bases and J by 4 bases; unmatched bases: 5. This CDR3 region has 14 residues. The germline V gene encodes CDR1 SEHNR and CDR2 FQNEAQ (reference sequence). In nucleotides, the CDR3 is TGTGCCAGCAGCCGGACAGGGGAGGGCACTGAAGCTTTCTTT. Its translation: CASSRTGEGTEAFF.

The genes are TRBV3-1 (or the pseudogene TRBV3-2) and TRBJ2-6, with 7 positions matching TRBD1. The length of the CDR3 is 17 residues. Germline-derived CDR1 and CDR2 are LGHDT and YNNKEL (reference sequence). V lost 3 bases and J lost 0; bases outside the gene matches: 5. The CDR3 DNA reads TGTGCCAGCAGCCAGAGGACAGGACGCTCTGGGGCCAACGTCCTGACTTTC. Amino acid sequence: CASSQRTGRSGANVLTF.